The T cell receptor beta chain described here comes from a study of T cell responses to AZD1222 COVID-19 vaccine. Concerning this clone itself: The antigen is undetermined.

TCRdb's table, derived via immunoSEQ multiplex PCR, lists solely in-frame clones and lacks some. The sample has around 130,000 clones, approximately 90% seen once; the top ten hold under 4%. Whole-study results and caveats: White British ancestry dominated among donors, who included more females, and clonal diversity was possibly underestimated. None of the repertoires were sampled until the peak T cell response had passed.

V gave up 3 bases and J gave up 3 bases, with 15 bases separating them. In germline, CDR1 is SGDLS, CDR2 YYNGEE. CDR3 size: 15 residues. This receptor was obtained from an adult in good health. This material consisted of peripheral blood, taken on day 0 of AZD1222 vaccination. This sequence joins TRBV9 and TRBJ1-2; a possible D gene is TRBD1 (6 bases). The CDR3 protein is CASSGQVYTDYGYTF. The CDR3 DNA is TGTGCCAGCAGCGGACAGGTTTACACGGACTATGGCTACACCTTC.